This passage covers 28 T cell receptor beta chains from one sample sequenced in a study of blood T cell repertoires in COVID-19. Generated by immunoSEQ multiplex PCR, the TCRdb table keeps only in-frame clones and is missing some. The sample yields over 150,000 clones, approximately 86% seen once. Sequencing was performed on peripheral blood. These receptors were taken from a man aged 50 to 59 with active or convalescent COVID-19.

The chain combines TRBV15 with TRBJ2-5, with 13 positions matching TRBD2. The junction had 2 bases not matched to a gene; V was cut back by 4 bases and J by 3 bases. Per the germline V gene, CDR1 is LNHNV and CDR2 is YYDKDF (reference sequence). This CDR3 spans 15 amino acids. CDR3 nucleotides: TGTGCCACCAGCACGGGACTAGCGGGGAAAGAGACCCAGTACTTC. Its translation is CATSTGLAGKETQYF.

The chain uses TRBV27 and TRBJ1-5; TRBD1 agrees at 9 bases. V lost 2 bases, J lost 6 bases, and 5 bases stayed unmatched. The germline gives CDR1 MNHEY, CDR2 SMNVEV (reference sequence). This CDR3 contains 15 residues. In DNA form, the CDR3 reads TGTGCCAGCAGTTTACGGACAGGGGTAGGTCAGCCCCAGCATTTT. Protein product: CASSLRTGVGQPQHF.

The rearrangement uses TRBV9 and TRBJ2-3; a possible D gene is TRBD1 (6 bases). V was trimmed by 4 bases and J by 2 bases, leaving 17 bases between them. From germline, CDR1 is SGDLS and CDR2 YYNGEE. The CDR3 has 16 residues. As DNA, the CDR3 is TGTGCCAGCAGCTTCCGGGACACGTATCACACAGATACGCAGTATTTT. It translates to CASSFRDTYHTDTQYF.

The rearrangement uses TRBV4-2 and TRBJ2-3, with 10 nucleotides matching TRBD2. Germline CDR1 is LGHNA and CDR2 is YNFKEQ. V dropped 0 bases and J dropped 4; count of bases not matched to a gene: 1. There are 15 residues in the CDR3. CDR3 in amino acids: CASSQDLAGADTQYF. In nucleotides, the CDR3 is TGTGCCAGCAGCCAAGATCTAGCGGGGGCAGATACGCAGTATTTT.

V is TRBV2 and J is TRBJ2-3, with D perhaps TRBD1 (6 bases). The germline V gene encodes CDR1 SNHLY and CDR2 FYNNEI. V was trimmed by 5 bases and J by 0 bases, leaving 12 bases between them. This CDR3 is 15 amino acids long. The CDR3 sequence is CASSQGTPSTDTQYF. The CDR3 nucleotides are TGTGCCAGCAGTCAGGGGACACCTAGCACAGATACGCAGTATTTT.

The chain couples TRBV4-3 to TRBJ1-3, with no clear D. Trimming removed 1 base at V and 3 bases at J, with 16 bases between. The CDR3 sequence is 17 residues long. Germline values: CDR1 LGHNA, CDR2 YSLEER. The CDR3 reads CASSQAPRGQYGNTIYF. The CDR3 DNA follows: TGCGCCAGCAGCCAAGCGCCTCGGGGTCAGTATGGAAACACCATATATTTT.

This clone turned up a few times. The chain uses TRBV6-2 or TRBV6-3 and TRBJ1-5; D is possibly TRBD1 (6 bases). V dropped 3 bases and J dropped 7 bases, with 10 bases sitting between them. From germline, CDR1 is MNHEY and CDR2 SVGEGT. The CDR3 covers 13 residues. The CDR3, as DNA: TGTGCCAGCAGTTATCGGGGGGGCCAGCCCCAGCATTTT. Its protein is CASSYRGGQPQHF.

The V gene is TRBV6-2 or TRBV6-3, the J gene TRBJ2-7; 7 bases align to TRBD1. After removal of 5 bases from V and 2 bases from J, the junction contained 3 bases not matched to a gene. Per germline, CDR1 MNHEY and CDR2 SVGEGT. This CDR3 is built from 13 residues. CDR3 coding DNA: TGTGCCAGCAGTATAAGGGGGCCCTACGAGCAGTACTTC. Translation gives CASSIRGPYEQYF.

This chain connects TRBV18 to TRBJ2-2; 9 bases map to TRBD1. The CDR3 length is 15 residues. Per germline, CDR1 KGHSH and CDR2 LQKENI. The J segment lost 7 bases and the V segment lost 0 bases, leaving 3 bases of the junction unmatched. The CDR3 coding sequence is TGTGCCAGCTCACCACCGGACAGGGGAGGCGGGGAGCTGTTTTTT. Residues: CASSPPDRGGGELFF. Using reference TRBV18 and TRBJ2-2 for the parts outside the CDR3, the full variable domain is NAGVMQNPRHLVRRRGQEARLRCSPMKGHSHVYWYRQLPEEGLKFMVYLQKENIIDESGMPKERFSAEFPKEGPSILRIQQVVRGDSAAYFCASSPPDRGGGELFFGEGSRLTVL.

The chain couples TRBV11-3 to TRBJ2-7; TRBD2 aligns across 11 bases. This CDR3 spans 18 amino acids. Germline CDR1 is SGHNT and CDR2 is YENEEA. J was trimmed by 6 bases and V by 3 bases; bases with no gene match: 16. CDR3 coding DNA: TGTGCCAGCAGCTTTAGGACTAGCGGGTTTTCGATCCGGTTCGAGCAGTACTTC. This gives the protein CASSFRTSGFSIRFEQYF.

The chain uses TRBV4-1 and TRBJ1-2, with TRBD1 matching 9 bases. V was pared by 0 bases and J by 5 bases, with 1 base of the junction left unmatched. Germline lookup yields CDR1 MGHRA and CDR2 YSYEKL. The CDR3 is 14 amino acids. CDR3 loop: CASSQEGQGYGYTF. CDR3 in DNA: TGCGCCAGCAGCCAAGAGGGACAGGGATATGGCTACACCTTC.

This clone appeared once. The chain carries TRBV19 and TRBJ1-5; TRBD1 matches at 8 bases. Germline V gene sequence: CDR1 LNHDA, CDR2 SQIVND (reference sequence). V shed 1 base and J 3 bases; nucleotides not matched to a gene: 2. This CDR3 has 15 amino acids. For the CDR3, the DNA is TGTGCCAGTAGTATAGGACAGGGGATCAATCAGCCCCAGCATTTT. Encoded protein: CASSIGQGINQPQHF.

The V and J genes are TRBV4-3 and TRBJ2-7; the match to TRBD2 covers 7 bases. CDR3 length: 14 amino acids. Germline V gene data show CDR1 as LGHNA and CDR2 as YSLEER. V shed 0 bases and J 5 bases; nucleotides not matched to a gene: 4. CDR3 sequence reads: CASSQELLADEQYF. The CDR3 coding sequence is TGCGCCAGCAGCCAAGAACTCCTAGCGGACGAGCAGTACTTC.

This clone appeared once. The chain employs TRBV7-2 and TRBJ2-1; 7 nucleotides align to TRBD1. The CDR3 runs to 13 residues. Germline assignment: CDR1 SGHTA and CDR2 FQGNSA. Trimming cost V 5 bases and J 9 bases; bases outside gene matches: 7. CDR3 residues: CASSIRQGGEQFF. The CDR3 bases are TGTGCCAGCAGCATACGACAGGGCGGTGAGCAGTTCTTC.

The chain uses TRBV6-2 or TRBV6-3 and TRBJ1-5; TRBD1 agrees at 9 bases. This CDR3 contains 19 residues. Germline V gene sequence: CDR1 MNHEY, CDR2 SVGEGT. The V gene end was trimmed by 4 bases and the J gene end by 1 base; junction bases not matched to a gene: 14. In nucleotides, the CDR3 is TGTGCCAGCAGTTCCAACCAAGGACAGGGGTGGTCCAGCAATCAGCCCCAGCATTTT. Translation: CASSSNQGQGWSSNQPQHF.

The CDR3, as DNA: TGTGCCAGCAGTTTTTCGGGACAGCCTAATGAAAAACTGTTTTTT. It encodes CASSFSGQPNEKLFF. The chain has TRBV6-5 and TRBJ1-4, with 7 bases that match TRBD1. V dropped 4 bases and J dropped 3; count of bases not matched to a gene: 5. Germline V CDR1 and CDR2: MNHEY, SVGAGI. CDR3 length: 15 residues.

This rearrangement joins TRBV6-5 to TRBJ1-3; D not resolved. Trimming took off 0 bases at V and 0 bases at J, with 6 bases between the two ends. This CDR3 is built from 15 residues. Germline assignment: CDR1 MNHEY and CDR2 SVGAGI. The CDR3 sequence: CASSYSPGSGNTIYF. CDR3 DNA: TGTGCCAGCAGTTACTCGCCAGGCTCTGGAAACACCATATATTTT.

The V and J genes are TRBV15 and TRBJ1-4; TRBD1 agrees at 7 bases. After removal of 5 bases from V and 7 bases from J, the junction contained 4 bases not matched to a gene. This CDR3 is 13 amino acids long. From germline, CDR1 is LNHNV and CDR2 YYDKDF (reference sequence). The CDR3 nucleotides are TGTGCCACCAGCTCAGGGGGTTTTGAAAAACTGTTTTTT. It translates to CATSSGGFEKLFF. Full variable domain (missing parts from reference TRBV15 and TRBJ1-4): DAMVIQNPRYQVTQFGKPVTLSCSQTLNHNVMYWYQQKSSQAPKLLFHYYDKDFNNEADTPDNFQSRRPNTSFCFLDIRSPGLGDTAMYLCATSSGGFEKLFFGSGTQLSVL.

The chain employs TRBV19 and TRBJ2-2, with D maybe TRBD1 (5 bases). Trimming shortened V by 5 bases and J by 3 bases, and 19 bases separated the two germline ends. From germline, CDR1 is LNHDA and CDR2 SQIVND (reference sequence). The CDR3 runs to 17 residues. CDR3 bases: TGTGCCAGTAGTTTCCCTTGGTACAGGAATTACACCGGGGAGCTGTTTTTT. Protein: CASSFPWYRNYTGELFF.

This CDR3 is CASSFRGEGYTF. CDR3 sequence (DNA): TGTGCCAGCAGCTTCAGGGGCGAAGGCTACACCTTC. This chain connects TRBV5-4 to TRBJ1-2; D is possibly TRBD1 (6 bases). The CDR3 has 12 residues. The germline gives CDR1 SGHNT, CDR2 YYREEE (reference sequence). V was pared by 2 bases and J by 8 bases, with 10 bases between.

This clone appeared once. CDR3 bases: TGTGCCAGCAGTTACGGCTTAGCGGGGGGGTTCTACAATGAGCAGTTCTTC. This gives the protein CASSYGLAGGFYNEQFF. J is TRBJ2-1 and V is TRBV6-2 or TRBV6-3; 11 nucleotides align to TRBD2. V shed 2 bases and J 3 bases; nucleotides not matched to a gene: 6. Germline values: CDR1 MNHEY, CDR2 SVGEGT. This CDR3 has 17 amino acids.

The V and J genes are TRBV28 and TRBJ1-1; tentatively, D is TRBD1 (6 bases). Germline V gene lookup returns CDR1 MDHEN and CDR2 SYDVKM. Trimming pared 5 bases from V and 4 bases from J, leaving 14 bases between. This CDR3 contains 14 residues. Written as DNA, the CDR3 is TGTGCCAGCAGTCGGGGGGGCCCAGGCACTGAAGCTTTCTTT. Protein: CASSRGGPGTEAFF.

As DNA, the CDR3 is TGTGCCAGCAGACCAGGACTAGCGGGAGGAGATACGCAGTATTTT. Protein sequence: CASRPGLAGGDTQYF. This chain links TRBV5-6 with TRBJ2-3, with TRBD2 identical over 14 bases. This CDR3 region has 15 residues. Germline V lookup: CDR1 SGHDT, CDR2 YYEEEE. J lost 5 bases, V lost 5 bases, and 4 bases had no gene match.

The CDR3 loop reads CASSPYQDSPLHF. The CDR3 DNA is TGTGCCAGCAGTCCCTACCAGGATTCACCCCTCCACTTT. V is TRBV2 and J is TRBJ1-6; D unresolved. This CDR3 region has 13 residues. The V end was cut by 5 bases, the J end by 8 bases, with 10 bases between. Germline loops: CDR1 SNHLY, CDR2 FYNNEI.

The chain carries TRBV30 and TRBJ1-5; D is ambiguous. This CDR3 is built from 14 residues. V was cut by 0 bases and J by 5 bases, with 11 bases left in between. Germline V gene sequence: CDR1 GTSNPN, CDR2 SVGIG (reference sequence). The CDR3 is CAWSVTAGYQPQHF. CDR3 nucleotide sequence: TGTGCCTGGAGTGTAACGGCAGGTTATCAGCCCCAGCATTTT.

The chain combines TRBV12-3 or TRBV12-4 with TRBJ2-2, with D hard to call. The CDR3 totals 11 residues. V was trimmed by 6 bases and J by 8 bases, leaving 7 bases between them. The CDR3 DNA is TGTGCCAGCAGCTCTGCGGGGGAGCTGTTTTTT. Amino acids: CASSSAGELFF.

The rearrangement joins TRBV5-4 to TRBJ2-3, with TRBD1 matching over 8 bases. The CDR3 loop spans 15 amino acids. Per germline, CDR1 SGHNT and CDR2 YYREEE (reference sequence). V shed 0 bases and J 4 bases; nucleotides not matched to a gene: 4. The CDR3 reads CASSLGQGSADTQYF. As DNA, the CDR3 is TGTGCCAGCAGCTTGGGACAGGGGTCCGCAGATACGCAGTATTTT.

This clone was observed a handful of times. The rearrangement joins TRBV19 to TRBJ1-2; D remains unclear. Germline values: CDR1 LNHDA, CDR2 SQIVND (reference sequence). The CDR3 extends over 12 amino acids. Between the trimmed V and J ends, which lost 8 bases and 3 bases, there was a span of 10 bases. In DNA form, the CDR3 reads TGTGCCAGTTCTGAGGGATACTATGGCTACACCTTC. This gives the protein CASSEGYYGYTF.